A selection of T cell receptor beta chains follows, all from one sample in a study of identical twins. One entry per CDR3 protein results from TCRdb running MiXCR on the 5' RACE reads. The repertoire holds 430,000 or so distinct CDR3 sequences, with approximately 25% as singletons. These data also featured in a second study, about T cells expressing NK-cell markers.

Sequenced sample: CD4+ T cells sorted from blood. Receptors were obtained from a woman between 18 and 29 years old in good health. The CDR3 runs from the conserved cysteine through the conserved F or W. D genes are given only for firm matches. Not every row has a clone size; where given, it reads once, few, many or a size class.

TRBD2	TRBV4-3	few	TRBJ2-1	19	TGCGCCAGCAGCCAAGATCGATCGGCGAGCGGGAGGCCTCTTAATGAGCAGTTCTTC	CASSQDRSASGRPLNEQFF
-	TRBV29-1	few	TRBJ2-7	13	TGCAGCGTTGTGGGCTGGGGGGTGTACGAGCAGTACTTC	CSVVGWGVYEQYF
-	TRBV29-1	few	TRBJ2-7	9	TGCAGCCTCCCAGGGATGCAGTACTTC	CSLPGMQYF
TRBD1	TRBV7-9	-	TRBJ1-2	13	TGTGCCAGCAGCTTAGAGACAGGGTCCGGCTACACCTTC	CASSLETGSGYTF
-	TRBV5-1	-	TRBJ2-3	15	TGCGCCAGCAGTGTCGGAAGGGGGGGAGCAGATACGCAGTATTTT	CASSVGRGGADTQYF
TRBD2	TRBV20-1	-	TRBJ2-4	17	TGCAGTGCTAGGAGTAGCGGGGGAGCCCTGGCCAAAAACATTCAGTACTTC	CSARSSGGALAKNIQYF
TRBD2	TRBV20-1	many	TRBJ2-3	14	TGCAGTGCTCCCCGCCGGGAGGGACCAGATACGCAGTATTTT	CSAPRREGPDTQYF
-	TRBV4-1	once	TRBJ2-2	16	TGCGCCAGCAGCCGGGGAGAGGGGTCCTACACCGGGGAGCTGTTTTTT	CASSRGEGSYTGELFF
-	TRBV12-3/TRBV12-4	-	TRBJ2-7	14	TGTGCCAGCAGTCGCGGGACAGAATTCTACGAGCAGTACTTC	CASSRGTEFYEQYF
TRBD2	TRBV4-2	-	TRBJ2-1	17	TGTGCCAGCAGCCAAGATCCCGGGACTAGCTCCTACAATGAGCAGTTCTTC	CASSQDPGTSSYNEQFF
-	TRBV12-3/TRBV12-4	-	TRBJ1-1	15	TGTGCCAGCAGTAAAGAGCCGGGACATTCACCCGAAGCTTTCTTT	CASSKEPGHSPEAFF
-	TRBV20-1	few	TRBJ1-1	13	TGCAGTGCTAGAAGGGACGGAGTTACTGAAGCTTTCTTT	CSARRDGVTEAFF
TRBD1	TRBV20-1	few	TRBJ2-4	13	TGCAGTGCTACCCGGGACAGGGTGGACATTCAGTACTTC	CSATRDRVDIQYF
TRBD2	TRBV7-2	few	TRBJ2-7	17	TGTGCCAGCAGCTTGCCTCTTCCCGCGGGAGGAACCTACGAGCAGTACTTC	CASSLPLPAGGTYEQYF
TRBD2	TRBV5-1	-	TRBJ2-1	16	TGCGCCAGCAGCTTGTTAGCTACTAGCGAGGCAAATGAGCAGTTCTTC	CASSLLATSEANEQFF
TRBD1	TRBV4-1	-	TRBJ2-7	17	TGCGCCAGCAGCCGTAAAATAGGGACAGGGGAGATCTACGAGCAGTACTTC	CASSRKIGTGEIYEQYF
-	TRBV18	-	TRBJ2-1	15	TGTGCCAGCTCACCACAATCGCGCCAGGGCAATGAGCAGTTCTTC	CASSPQSRQGNEQFF
-	TRBV28	few	TRBJ2-7	17	TGTGCCAGCAGTTTATGGGGGGGCGGGACAAAATACTACGAGCAGTACTTC	CASSLWGGGTKYYEQYF
-	TRBV5-6	few	TRBJ2-3	15	TGTGCCAGCAGCTTAAGGATGCTAGCCACAGATACGCAGTATTTT	CASSLRMLATDTQYF
-	TRBV10-2	-	TRBJ1-2	13	TGCGCCAGCAGTGAGTCCGTTCATGATGGCTACACCTTC	CASSESVHDGYTF
TRBD2	TRBV20-1	once	TRBJ2-1	12	TGCAGTGCTAGAGAGACTAGCGGGAGGCGGTTCTTC	CSARETSGRRFF
-	TRBV20-1	-	TRBJ1-1	14	TGCAGTGCTAGTGGAACCGGCGGGAACACTGAAGCTTTCTTT	CSASGTGGNTEAFF
-	TRBV6-2/TRBV6-3	-	TRBJ2-2	15	TGTGCCAGCAGTGGTCTTGGAGGAGGGACCGGGGAGCTGTTTTTT	CASSGLGGGTGELFF
TRBD2	TRBV5-6	-	TRBJ2-5	15	TGTGCCAGCAGCTTGGTCTTCAGGGAGGGCGAGACCCAGTACTTC	CASSLVFREGETQYF
-	TRBV24-1	few	TRBJ1-2	16	TGTGCCACCAGTGATTTAGCCCTTCGGGCTAACTATGGCTACACCTTC	CATSDLALRANYGYTF
-	TRBV9	few	TRBJ2-3	12	TGTGCCAGCAGCGGCCTGGGGGATACGCAGTATTTT	CASSGLGDTQYF
-	TRBV5-5	many	TRBJ1-1	11	TGTGCCAGCAGTTCGGACACTGAAGCTTTCTTT	CASSSDTEAFF
-	TRBV10-3	few	TRBJ1-6	12	TGTGCCATCAGTGGACACCCAGGGTCCCTCCACTTT	CAISGHPGSLHF
-	TRBV7-2	-	TRBJ1-1	12	TGTGCCAGCAGCTTAGGGGGTCGGGTGGCTTTCTTT	CASSLGGRVAFF
TRBD1	TRBV27	-	TRBJ2-1	15	TGTGCCAGCAGTTCTCGGGCAGGGGGCTGGGATGAGCAGTTCTTC	CASSSRAGGWDEQFF
-	TRBV5-5	-	TRBJ2-7	13	TGTGCCAGCACCGAGGGGCCCTCCTACGAGCAGTACTTC	CASTEGPSYEQYF
-	TRBV5-1	-	TRBJ2-6	14	TGCGCCAGCAGCTTGGAAGGGGGGGCCAACGTCCTGACTTTC	CASSLEGGANVLTF
-	TRBV25-1	-	TRBJ2-2	14	TGTGCCAGCAGTGTGGGGCAGAACACCGGGGAGCTGTTTTTT	CASSVGQNTGELFF
-	TRBV2	few	TRBJ1-2	11	TGTGCCACCGAGGGGGTCGGCGGCTACACCTTC	CATEGVGGYTF
TRBD2	TRBV20-1	-	TRBJ2-5	12	TGCAGTGGTAGCGGGGCCCAAGAGACCCAGTACTTC	CSGSGAQETQYF
TRBD2	TRBV7-2	-	TRBJ2-7	15	TGTGCCAGCAGCTTAAAGGGACTACCTTTATACGAGCAGTACTTC	CASSLKGLPLYEQYF
TRBD2	TRBV7-8	-	TRBJ2-5	15	TGTGCCAGCAGCCGGATTAGGACTAGCGGAGAGACCCAGTACTTC	CASSRIRTSGETQYF
-	TRBV5-5	-	TRBJ2-3	16	TGTGCCAGCAGCTTAATCAGGGGTTCTAGCACAGATACGCAGTATTTT	CASSLIRGSSTDTQYF
-	TRBV20-1	-	TRBJ2-7	17	TGCAGTGCTAGTATATTTGATAGGCGGGGAGGTACTTACGAGCAGTACTTC	CSASIFDRRGGTYEQYF
-	TRBV28	few	TRBJ2-7	13	TGTGCCAGCAGTTACAGACAGGACTACGAGCAGTACTTC	CASSYRQDYEQYF
TRBD1	TRBV3-1	-	TRBJ2-1	14	TGTGCCAGCAGCCCTTCATCAGGGGGCAATGAGCAGTTCTTC	CASSPSSGGNEQFF
-	TRBV5-1	-	TRBJ2-3	15	TGCGCCAGCAGTTCAACGACCCTAAGCACAGATACGCAGTATTTT	CASSSTTLSTDTQYF
-	TRBV18	-	TRBJ1-2	13	TGTGCCAGCTCATCGGACGGTCCCTATGGCTACACCTTC	CASSSDGPYGYTF
-	TRBV7-3	-	TRBJ2-3	12	TGTGCCAGCAGCTTGAGGGCTGGCACGCAGTATTTT	CASSLRAGTQYF
-	TRBV29-1	-	TRBJ1-2	12	TGCAGCGTGGGCCACTTCGCCAGCGGCTACACCTTC	CSVGHFASGYTF
-	TRBV7-6	-	TRBJ2-2	14	TGTGCCAGCAGCTTAGAGGGGGGTGCCGGGGAGCTGTTTTTT	CASSLEGGAGELFF
-	TRBV10-3	few	TRBJ2-7	13	TGTGCCATCAGTACGGGACCGGGGAACGAGCAGTACTTC	CAISTGPGNEQYF
-	TRBV12-3/TRBV12-4	few	TRBJ1-3	13	TGTGCCAGCAGTTTAGCAGCCGGGAACACCATATATTTT	CASSLAAGNTIYF